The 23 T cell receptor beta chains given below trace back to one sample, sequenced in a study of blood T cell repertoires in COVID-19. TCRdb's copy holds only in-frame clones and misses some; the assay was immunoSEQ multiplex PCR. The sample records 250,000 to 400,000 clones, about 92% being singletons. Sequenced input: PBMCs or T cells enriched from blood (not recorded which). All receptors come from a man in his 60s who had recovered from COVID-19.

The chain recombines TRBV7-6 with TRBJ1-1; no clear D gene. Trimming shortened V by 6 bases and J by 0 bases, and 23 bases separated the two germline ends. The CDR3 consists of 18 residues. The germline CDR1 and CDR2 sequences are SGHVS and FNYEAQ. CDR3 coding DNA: TGTGCCAGCAGTCCTAGCTCTCGGGCGGGGTTCATGAACACTGAAGCTTTCTTT. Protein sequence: CASSPSSRAGFMNTEAFF. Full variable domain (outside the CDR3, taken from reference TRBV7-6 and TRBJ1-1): GAGVSQSPRYKVTKRGQDVALRCDPISGHVSLYWYRQALGQGPEFLTYFNYEAQQDKSGLPNDRFSAERPEGSISTLTIQRTEQRDSAMYRCASSPSSRAGFMNTEAFFGQGTRLTVV.

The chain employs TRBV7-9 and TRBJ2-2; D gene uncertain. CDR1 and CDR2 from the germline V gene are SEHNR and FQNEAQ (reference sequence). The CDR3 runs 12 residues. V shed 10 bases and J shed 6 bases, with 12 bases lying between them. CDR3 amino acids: CATRPRPGELFF. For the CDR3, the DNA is TGTGCCACGAGGCCGAGGCCCGGGGAGCTGTTTTTT.

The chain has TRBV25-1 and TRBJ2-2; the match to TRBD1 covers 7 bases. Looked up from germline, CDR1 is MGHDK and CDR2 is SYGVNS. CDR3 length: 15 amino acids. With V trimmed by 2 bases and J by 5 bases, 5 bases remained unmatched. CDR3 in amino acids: CASSEHRGGTGELFF. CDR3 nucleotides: TGTGCCAGCAGTGAACACAGGGGCGGAACCGGGGAGCTGTTTTTT.

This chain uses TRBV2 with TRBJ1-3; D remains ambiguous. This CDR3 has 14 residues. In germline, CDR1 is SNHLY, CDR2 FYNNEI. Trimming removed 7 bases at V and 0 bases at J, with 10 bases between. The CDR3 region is CASTPSNSGNTIYF. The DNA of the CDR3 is TGTGCCAGCACCCCCAGTAACTCTGGAAACACCATATATTTT.

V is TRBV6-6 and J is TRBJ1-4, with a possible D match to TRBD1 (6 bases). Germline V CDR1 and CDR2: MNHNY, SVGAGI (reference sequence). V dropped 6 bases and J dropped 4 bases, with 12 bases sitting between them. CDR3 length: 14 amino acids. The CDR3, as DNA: TGTGCCAGCAGGTCGACGGGACATAATGAAAAACTGTTTTTT. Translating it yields CASRSTGHNEKLFF.

The CDR3 protein is CSVVGPGYNYGYTF. The CDR3 DNA is TGCAGCGTTGTCGGGCCAGGGTACAACTATGGCTACACCTTC. The rearrangement joins TRBV29-1 to TRBJ1-2; the D gene is possibly TRBD1 (5 bases). The CDR3 totals 14 residues. Deletions cut 4 bases from V and 2 bases from J, with 14 bases between. Germline loops: CDR1 SQVTM, CDR2 ANQGSEA.

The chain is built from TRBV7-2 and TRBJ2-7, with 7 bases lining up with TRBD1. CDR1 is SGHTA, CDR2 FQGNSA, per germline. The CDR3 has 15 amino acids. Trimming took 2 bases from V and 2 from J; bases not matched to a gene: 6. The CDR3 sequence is CASSLSRGGAYEQYF. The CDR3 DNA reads TGTGCCAGCAGCTTAAGTCGAGGGGGCGCCTACGAGCAGTACTTC.

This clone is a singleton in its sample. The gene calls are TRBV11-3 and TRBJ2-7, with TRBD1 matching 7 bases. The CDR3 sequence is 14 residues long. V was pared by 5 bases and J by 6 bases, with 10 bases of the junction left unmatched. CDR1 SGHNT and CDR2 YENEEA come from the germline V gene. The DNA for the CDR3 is TGTGCCAGCAGCACGAGCCGACAGGGATCCGAGCAGTACTTC. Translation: CASSTSRQGSEQYF.

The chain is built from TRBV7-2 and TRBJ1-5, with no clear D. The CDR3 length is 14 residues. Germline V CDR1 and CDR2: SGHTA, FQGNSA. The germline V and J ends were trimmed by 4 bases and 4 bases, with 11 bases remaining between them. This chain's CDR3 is CASSSSGPNQPQHF. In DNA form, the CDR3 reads TGTGCCAGCAGCTCATCCGGTCCAAATCAGCCCCAGCATTTT.

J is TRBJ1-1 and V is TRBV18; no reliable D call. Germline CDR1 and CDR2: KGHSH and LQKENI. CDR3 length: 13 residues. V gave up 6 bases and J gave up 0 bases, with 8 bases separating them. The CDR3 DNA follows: TGTGCCAGCTCCCCCTTATTGAACACTGAAGCTTTCTTT. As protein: CASSPLLNTEAFF.

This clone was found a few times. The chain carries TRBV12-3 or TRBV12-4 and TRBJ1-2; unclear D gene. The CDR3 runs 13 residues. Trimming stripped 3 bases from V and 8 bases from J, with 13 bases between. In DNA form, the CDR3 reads TGTGCCAGCAGTTTCGATAGATCCGCGGGCTACACCTTC. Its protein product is CASSFDRSAGYTF.

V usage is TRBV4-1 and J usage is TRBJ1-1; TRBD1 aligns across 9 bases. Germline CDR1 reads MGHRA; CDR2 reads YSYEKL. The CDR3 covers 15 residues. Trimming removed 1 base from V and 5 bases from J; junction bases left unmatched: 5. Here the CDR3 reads CASSQGGQGRTEAFF. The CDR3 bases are TGCGCCAGCAGCCAAGGGGGACAGGGCCGAACTGAAGCTTTCTTT.

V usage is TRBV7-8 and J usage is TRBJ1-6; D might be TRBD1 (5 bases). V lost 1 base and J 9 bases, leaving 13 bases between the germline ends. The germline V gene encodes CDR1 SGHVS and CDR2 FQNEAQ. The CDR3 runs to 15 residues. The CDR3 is CASSLEGRVGSPLHF. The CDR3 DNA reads TGTGCCAGCAGCTTAGAAGGCAGGGTGGGTTCACCCCTCCACTTT.

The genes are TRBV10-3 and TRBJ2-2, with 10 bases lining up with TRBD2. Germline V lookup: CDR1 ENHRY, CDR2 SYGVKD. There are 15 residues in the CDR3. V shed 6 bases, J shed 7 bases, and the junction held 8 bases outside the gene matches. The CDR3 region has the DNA TGTGCCATCAGACCGAGCGGGGGGGCCATCGGGGAGCTGTTTTTT. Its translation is CAIRPSGGAIGELFF.

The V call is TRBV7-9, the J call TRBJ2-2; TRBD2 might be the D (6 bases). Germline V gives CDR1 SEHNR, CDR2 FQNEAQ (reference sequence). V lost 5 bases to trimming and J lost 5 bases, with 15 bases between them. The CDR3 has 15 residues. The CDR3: CASSATGVRTGELFF. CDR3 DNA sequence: TGTGCCAGCAGCGCTACGGGAGTACGAACCGGGGAGCTGTTTTTT.

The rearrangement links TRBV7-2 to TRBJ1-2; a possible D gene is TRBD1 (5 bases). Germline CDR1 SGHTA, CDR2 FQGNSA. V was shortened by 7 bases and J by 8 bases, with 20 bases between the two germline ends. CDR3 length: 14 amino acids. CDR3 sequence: CASTPGRTPFGYTF. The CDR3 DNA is TGTGCCAGCACCCCAGGCCGGACACCGTTCGGCTACACCTTC.

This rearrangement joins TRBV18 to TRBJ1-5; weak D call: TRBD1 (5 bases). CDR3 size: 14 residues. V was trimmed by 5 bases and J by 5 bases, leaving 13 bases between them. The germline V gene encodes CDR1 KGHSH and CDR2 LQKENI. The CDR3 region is CASSNSWGDQPQHF. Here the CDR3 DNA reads TGTGCCAGCTCAAATTCTTGGGGGGATCAGCCCCAGCATTTT.

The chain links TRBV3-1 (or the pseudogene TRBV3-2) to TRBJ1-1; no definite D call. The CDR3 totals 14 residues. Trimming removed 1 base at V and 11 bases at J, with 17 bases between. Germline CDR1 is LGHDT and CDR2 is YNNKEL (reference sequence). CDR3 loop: CASSQGRASYGAFF. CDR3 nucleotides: TGTGCCAGCAGCCAAGGCCGAGCGAGCTATGGGGCTTTCTTT.

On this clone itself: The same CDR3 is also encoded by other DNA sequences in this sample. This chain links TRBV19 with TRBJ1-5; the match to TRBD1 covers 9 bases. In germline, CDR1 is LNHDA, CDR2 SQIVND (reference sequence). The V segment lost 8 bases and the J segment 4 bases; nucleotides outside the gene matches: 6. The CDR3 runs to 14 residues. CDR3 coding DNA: TGTGCCAGTCGGGGACAGGGAAGGAATCAGCCCCAGCATTTT. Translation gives CASRGQGRNQPQHF.

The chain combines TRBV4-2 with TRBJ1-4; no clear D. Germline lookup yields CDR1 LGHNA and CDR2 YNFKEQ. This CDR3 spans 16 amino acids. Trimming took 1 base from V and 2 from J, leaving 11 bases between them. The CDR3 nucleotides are TGTGCCAGCAGCCAAGGAGGTCGGGGTACTAATGAAAAACTGTTTTTT. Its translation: CASSQGGRGTNEKLFF.

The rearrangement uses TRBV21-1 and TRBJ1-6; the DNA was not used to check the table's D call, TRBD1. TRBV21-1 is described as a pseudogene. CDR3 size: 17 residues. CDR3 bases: TGTGCCAGCAGCACGACAGGGGGCGCACCCTATAATTCACCCCTCCACTTT. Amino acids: CASSTTGGAPYNSPLHF.

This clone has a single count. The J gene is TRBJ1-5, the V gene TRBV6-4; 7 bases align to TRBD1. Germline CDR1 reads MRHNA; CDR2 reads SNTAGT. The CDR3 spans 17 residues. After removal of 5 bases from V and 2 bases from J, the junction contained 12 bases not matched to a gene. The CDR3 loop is CASSNFLRGFGNQPQHF. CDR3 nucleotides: TGTGCCAGCAGTAATTTCCTCAGGGGGTTTGGCAATCAGCCCCAGCATTTT.

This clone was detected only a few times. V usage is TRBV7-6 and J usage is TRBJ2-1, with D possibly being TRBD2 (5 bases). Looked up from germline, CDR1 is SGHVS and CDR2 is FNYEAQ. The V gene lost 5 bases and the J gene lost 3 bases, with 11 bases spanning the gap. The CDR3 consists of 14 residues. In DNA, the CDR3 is TGTGCCAGCAGCCCCCACGGGAACTACAATGAGCAGTTCTTC. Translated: CASSPHGNYNEQFF.